These 26 T cell receptor beta chains were all obtained from the same sample, sequenced in a study of blood T cell repertoires in COVID-19. Assay: immunoSEQ multiplex PCR; the TCRdb copy retains only in-frame clones and omits some. Of approximately 120,000 clones listed, more than 70% are singletons. Source material: peripheral blood. The receptors shown here come from a human donor in a cohort sampled during active COVID-19.

This sequence joins TRBV6-1 and TRBJ1-1, with 10 bases identical to TRBD1. CDR3 length: 16 residues. Germline V gene lookup returns CDR1 MNHNS and CDR2 SASEGT. After removal of 0 bases from V and 5 bases from J, the junction contained 6 bases not matched to a gene. The CDR3 DNA reads as TGTGCCAGCAGTGAAGCGGCTCCGGGACAGGGGACTGAAGCTTTCTTT. Translating gives CASSEAAPGQGTEAFF.

The rearrangement uses TRBV6-5 and TRBJ2-7; a possible D gene is TRBD1 (6 bases). The V end lost 6 bases, the J end lost 0 bases, and 15 bases lay between the germline ends. Germline V lookup: CDR1 MNHEY, CDR2 SVGAGI. The length of the CDR3 is 15 residues. CDR3 DNA sequence: TGTGCCAGCAGCTCGACAGGACCCAGCTCCTACGAGCAGTACTTC. Encoded protein: CASSSTGPSSYEQYF.

This chain links TRBV19 with TRBJ1-1; D gene uncertain. The CDR3 length is 14 residues. Trimming left V 6 bases short and J 3 bases short, with 14 bases between. Germline V gene lookup returns CDR1 LNHDA and CDR2 SQIVND (reference sequence). The CDR3 nucleotides read TGTGCCAGTAGCTTACCGGACGGGGACACTGAAGCTTTCTTT. Amino acids: CASSLPDGDTEAFF.

This chain joins TRBV7-8 and TRBJ1-5, with 9 bases fitting TRBD1. The CDR3 runs to 16 residues. Losses at the gene ends were 5 bases for V and 1 base for J; bases not matched to a gene: 6. Germline V gives CDR1 SGHVS, CDR2 FQNEAQ. The CDR3 loop is CASSTTGGGSNQPQHF. For the CDR3, the DNA is TGTGCCAGCAGCACGACAGGGGGTGGAAGCAATCAGCCCCAGCATTTT.

J is TRBJ2-3 and V is TRBV5-4; 7 bases fit TRBD1. V lost 4 bases to trimming and J lost 4 bases; unmatched junction nucleotides: 3. The CDR3 has 13 residues. Per the germline V gene, CDR1 is SGHNT and CDR2 is YYREEE (reference sequence). CDR3 nucleotides: TGTGCCAGCAGCATACAGGGGCCAGATACGCAGTATTTT. Its protein product is CASSIQGPDTQYF.

CDR3 sequence (DNA): TGTGCCAGCAGCTTGGGGCCCACCGGCGAGCAGTACTTC. The encoded protein is CASSLGPTGEQYF. The V gene is TRBV11-3, the J gene TRBJ2-7; TRBD1 might be the D (5 bases). Germline V gene lookup returns CDR1 SGHNT and CDR2 YENEEA. This CDR3 has 13 residues. V was trimmed by 3 bases and J by 6 bases, leaving 12 bases between them.

J is TRBJ2-7 and V is TRBV12-3 or TRBV12-4; the D gene is possibly TRBD2 (6 bases). This CDR3 is 13 amino acids long. Trimming stripped 7 bases from V and 2 bases from J, with 12 bases between. CDR3 bases: TGTGCCAGCAAGCGGGCCGATCCCTACGAGCAGTACTTC. The encoded protein is CASKRADPYEQYF.

This clone was counted a few times. CDR3 in amino acids: CASSQRVAGPTSYEQYF. DNA of the CDR3: TGTGCCAGCAGCCAAAGAGTAGCGGGACCAACCTCCTACGAGCAGTACTTC. The chain joins TRBV3-1 (or the pseudogene TRBV3-2) to TRBJ2-7, with 8 bases that match TRBD2. V lost 2 bases and J lost 0; bases outside the gene matches: 9. Germline V gives CDR1 LGHDT, CDR2 YNNKEL (reference sequence). The CDR3 covers 17 residues.

The chain has TRBV5-6 and TRBJ2-2, with 9 positions matching TRBD2. Trimming cost V 4 bases and J 3 bases; bases outside gene matches: 4. Germline V gene lookup returns CDR1 SGHDT and CDR2 YYEEEE. This CDR3 contains 15 residues. CDR3 residues: CASSTTSGHTGELFF. The CDR3 DNA sequence: TGTGCCAGCAGCACCACTAGCGGGCACACCGGGGAGCTGTTTTTT.

About this clone itself: Additional DNA sequences in this sample encode the identical CDR3. The V and J genes are TRBV7-9 and TRBJ2-7, with 7 bases fitting TRBD2. CDR1 and CDR2 (germline): SEHNR, FQNEAQ (reference sequence). V lost 2 bases, J lost 4 bases, and 5 bases stayed unmatched. The CDR3 has 14 residues. The CDR3 region is CASSLSGRGYEQYF. As DNA, the CDR3 is TGTGCCAGCAGCTTATCAGGGAGGGGATACGAGCAGTACTTC. The full variable domain, its missing parts supplied by reference TRBV7-9 and TRBJ2-7, is DTGVSQNPRHKITKRGQNVTFRCDPISEHNRLYWYRQTLGQGPEFLTYFQNEAQLEKSRLLSDRFSAERPKGSFSTLEIQRTEQGDSAMYLCASSLSGRGYEQYFGPGTRLTVT.

The chain has TRBV2 and TRBJ2-5, with 8 bases fitting TRBD1. Losses at the gene ends were 8 bases for V and 9 bases for J; bases not matched to a gene: 14. The germline CDR1 and CDR2 sequences are SNHLY and FYNNEI. CDR3 length equals 14 residues. CDR3 sequence reads: CASGKGTGAGAQYF. In nucleotides, the CDR3 is TGTGCCAGCGGAAAGGGGACAGGAGCAGGTGCCCAGTACTTC. Combining the CDR3 with reference TRBV2 and TRBJ2-5 gives the whole variable domain EPEVTQTPSHQVTQMGQEVILRCVPISNHLYFYWYRQILGQKVEFLVSFYNNEISEKSEIFDDQFSVERPDGSNFTLKIRSTKLEDSAMYFCASGKGTGAGAQYFGPGTRLLVL.

The chain uses TRBV25-1 and TRBJ2-2, with 10 bases lining up with TRBD1. CDR1 is MGHDK and CDR2 is SYGVNS in the germline V gene. The V segment lost 2 bases and the J segment 0 bases; nucleotides outside the gene matches: 0. The CDR3 has 16 amino acids. Here the CDR3 DNA reads TGTGCCAGCAGTGAAGACAGGGGGCCGAACACCGGGGAGCTGTTTTTT. Translating gives CASSEDRGPNTGELFF.

The chain uses TRBV5-4 and TRBJ2-1, with 14 bases matching TRBD2. The germline V gene has CDR1 SGHNT and CDR2 YYREEE (reference sequence). The CDR3 extends over 15 amino acids. After removal of 4 bases from V and 9 bases from J, the junction contained 6 bases not matched to a gene. The CDR3 sequence: CASSAGLAGVTEQFF. CDR3 sequence (DNA): TGTGCCAGCAGCGCGGGACTAGCGGGAGTCACTGAGCAGTTCTTC.

The J gene is TRBJ2-7, the V gene TRBV7-9, with 10 bases aligning to TRBD2. Germline CDR1 is SEHNR and CDR2 is FQNEAQ (reference sequence). V lost 4 bases to trimming and J lost 3 bases; unmatched junction nucleotides: 12. CDR3 size: 17 residues. CDR3 DNA sequence: TGTGCCAGCAGCTCAGGGGGCGTAGGACTAGCGGACTACGAGCAGTACTTC. It specifies CASSSGGVGLADYEQYF.

The chain has TRBV19 and TRBJ1-4; D may be TRBD1 (6 bases). Germline CDR1 and CDR2: LNHDA and SQIVND (reference sequence). V was trimmed by 0 bases and J by 8 bases, leaving 16 bases between them. CDR3 length equals 16 residues. CDR3 nucleotides: TGTGCCAGTAGTATAGATGGGTTGGGGGCTCGGGAAAAACTGTTTTTT. Translation gives CASSIDGLGAREKLFF.

This chain uses TRBV9 with TRBJ2-5; possible D gene TRBD2, 6 bases. The CDR3 spans 15 residues. Germline CDR1 is SGDLS and CDR2 is YYNGEE. The V end lost 0 bases, the J end lost 4 bases, and 13 bases lay between the germline ends. CDR3 in DNA: TGTGCCAGCAGCGTAGTTGGGGGGTCCGGAGAGACCCAGTACTTC. Residues: CASSVVGGSGETQYF.

This clone came up a few times. This sequence joins TRBV27 and TRBJ2-1; 8 bases are a match to TRBD2. The CDR3 covers 16 residues. Trimming cost V 2 bases and J 3 bases; bases outside gene matches: 6. Germline V lookup: CDR1 MNHEY, CDR2 SMNVEV (reference sequence). The CDR3 DNA follows: TGTGCCAGCAGTTTAGACGTAGCGGGGATCTACAATGAGCAGTTCTTC. It is translated as CASSLDVAGIYNEQFF.

The chain recombines TRBV15 with TRBJ2-1; the D gene is possibly TRBD1 (5 bases). Trimming shortened V by 2 bases and J by 8 bases, and 10 bases separated the two germline ends. The length of the CDR3 is 13 residues. CDR1 and CDR2 (germline): LNHNV, YYDKDF (reference sequence). The CDR3 loop reads CATSRQGKDEQFF. CDR3 nucleotide sequence: TGTGCCACCAGCAGACAGGGAAAGGATGAGCAGTTCTTC.

This chain connects TRBV28 to TRBJ1-4; unclear D gene. The CDR3 sequence is 14 residues long. Trimming cost V 2 bases and J 0 bases, with 4 bases left between them. CDR1 MDHEN and CDR2 SYDVKM come from the germline V gene. The CDR3 loop is CASSLIATNEKLFF. In DNA form, the CDR3 reads TGTGCCAGCAGTTTAATCGCAACTAATGAAAAACTGTTTTTT.

This chain links TRBV30 with TRBJ1-2, with D tentatively TRBD1 (5 bases). The germline CDR1 and CDR2 sequences are GTSNPN and SVGIG (reference sequence). The ends were cut back, 3 bases at V and 5 bases at J, with 10 bases in the middle. This CDR3 comprises 12 residues. CDR3 sequence: CAWSLQDYGYTF. The CDR3 region has the DNA TGTGCCTGGAGCCTACAGGATTATGGCTACACCTTC.

The rearrangement links TRBV20-1 to TRBJ2-1, with 11 nucleotides matching TRBD2. There are 14 residues in the CDR3. Germline V gene sequence: CDR1 DFQATT, CDR2 SNEGSKA (reference sequence). The junction had 7 bases not matched to a gene; V was cut back by 3 bases and J by 9 bases. CDR3 DNA sequence: TGCAGTGCTAGTAGCGGGAGGGCCGGAGGTGAGCAGTTCTTC. Protein sequence: CSASSGRAGGEQFF.

The chain recombines TRBV10-3 with TRBJ2-2; 9 positions agree with TRBD1. Trimming took 8 bases from V and 1 from J; bases not matched to a gene: 5. There are 15 residues in the CDR3. Germline-derived CDR1 and CDR2 are ENHRY and SYGVKD. CDR3: CAIQGQGRNTGELFF. CDR3 DNA sequence: TGTGCCATCCAGGGACAGGGAAGGAACACCGGGGAGCTGTTTTTT.

This rearrangement joins TRBV7-9 to TRBJ1-1, with 10 nucleotides matching TRBD1. With V trimmed by 1 base and J by 11 bases, 16 bases remained unmatched. The CDR3 runs to 17 residues. CDR1 is SEHNR, CDR2 FQNEAQ, per germline (reference sequence). The chain's CDR3 is CASSLGDPGQGFGGAFF. CDR3 sequence (DNA): TGTGCCAGCAGCTTAGGAGATCCGGGACAGGGGTTCGGAGGGGCTTTCTTT.

This chain connects TRBV6-5 to TRBJ1-5; 7 bases are shared with TRBD1. This CDR3 comprises 15 residues. V lost 6 bases to trimming and J lost 6 bases; unmatched junction nucleotides: 11. Germline V gives CDR1 MNHEY, CDR2 SVGAGI. The CDR3 spells CASSGDRVLGQPQHF. The DNA of the CDR3 is TGTGCCAGCAGCGGCGACAGGGTACTCGGTCAGCCCCAGCATTTT.

The CDR3 region has the DNA TGTGCCAGCAGTGCAGGGGTTCCCAGGGGCCACTCCTACAATGAGCAGTTCTTC. Its protein product is CASSAGVPRGHSYNEQFF. The J gene is TRBJ2-1, the V gene TRBV25-1; tentative D call: TRBD1 (6 bases). Germline V gene sequence: CDR1 MGHDK, CDR2 SYGVNS. The CDR3 sequence is 18 residues long. Trimming removed 4 bases from V and 0 bases from J, with 19 bases in between. The complete variable domain, with remaining parts taken from reference TRBV25-1 and TRBJ2-1, reads EADIYQTPRYLVIGTGKKITLECSQTMGHDKMYWYQQDPGMELHLIHYSYGVNSTEKGDLSSESTVSRIRTEHFPLTLESARPSHTSQYLCASSAGVPRGHSYNEQFFGPGTRLTVL.

On this clone: The sample holds other DNA sequences that translate to the same CDR3. The chain combines TRBV6-5 with TRBJ1-1, with 7 bases identical to TRBD1. The CDR3 spans 13 residues. CDR1 MNHEY and CDR2 SVGAGI come from the germline V gene. V was clipped by 6 bases and J by 1 base; unmatched bases: 2. Written as DNA, the CDR3 is TGTGCCAGCAGCCGGGACAGGAACACTGAAGCTTTCTTT. Protein sequence: CASSRDRNTEAFF.